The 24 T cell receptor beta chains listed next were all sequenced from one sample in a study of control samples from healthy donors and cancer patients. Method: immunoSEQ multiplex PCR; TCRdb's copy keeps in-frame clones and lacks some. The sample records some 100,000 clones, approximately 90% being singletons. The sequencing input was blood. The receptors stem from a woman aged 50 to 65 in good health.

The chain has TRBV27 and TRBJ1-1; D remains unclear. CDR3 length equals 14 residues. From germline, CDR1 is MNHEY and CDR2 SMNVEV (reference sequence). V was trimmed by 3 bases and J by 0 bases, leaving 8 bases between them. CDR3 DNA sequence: TGTGCCAGCAGTTTGAGTGCCATGAACACTGAAGCTTTCTTT. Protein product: CASSLSAMNTEAFF.

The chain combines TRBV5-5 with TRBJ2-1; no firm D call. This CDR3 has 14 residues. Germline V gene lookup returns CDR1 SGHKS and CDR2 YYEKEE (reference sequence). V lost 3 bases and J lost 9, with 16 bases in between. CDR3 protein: CASSSISSSTEQFF. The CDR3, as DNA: TGTGCCAGCAGCTCCATATCCAGCTCCACTGAGCAGTTCTTC.

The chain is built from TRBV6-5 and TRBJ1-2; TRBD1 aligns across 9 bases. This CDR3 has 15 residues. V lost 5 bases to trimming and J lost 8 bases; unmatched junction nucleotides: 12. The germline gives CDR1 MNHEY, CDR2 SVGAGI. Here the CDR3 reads CASSNWDREVLGYTF. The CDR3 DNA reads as TGTGCCAGCAGTAACTGGGACAGGGAAGTGTTAGGCTACACCTTC.

CDR3 in amino acids: CASSPRYEQYV. CDR3 coding DNA: TGTGCCAGCAGCCCACGGTACGAGCAGTACGTC. The genes are TRBV7-2 and TRBJ2-7, with D unclear. Deletions cut 5 bases from V and 4 bases from J, with 6 bases between. This CDR3 spans 11 amino acids. Germline CDR1 is SGHTA and CDR2 is FQGNSA.

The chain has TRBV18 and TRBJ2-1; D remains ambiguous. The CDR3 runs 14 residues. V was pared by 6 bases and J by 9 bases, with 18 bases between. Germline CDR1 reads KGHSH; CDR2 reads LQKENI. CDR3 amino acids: CASSLIAPNTEQFF. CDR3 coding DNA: TGTGCCAGCTCGCTAATAGCCCCCAATACTGAGCAGTTCTTC.

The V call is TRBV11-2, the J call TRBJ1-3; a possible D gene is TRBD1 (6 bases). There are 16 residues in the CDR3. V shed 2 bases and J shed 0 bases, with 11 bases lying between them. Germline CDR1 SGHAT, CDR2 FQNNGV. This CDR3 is CASSLWGATSGNTIYF. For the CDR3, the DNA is TGTGCCAGCAGCTTATGGGGGGCTACCTCTGGAAACACCATATATTTT.

DNA of the CDR3: TGTGCCACCGCCCTTTTTAGGGGAAGTCTCTACGAGCAGTACTTC. Its protein product is CATALFRGSLYEQYF. This chain joins TRBV25-1 and TRBJ2-7, with D possibly TRBD1 on 5 matching bases. Between the trimmed V and J ends, which lost 10 bases and 3 bases, there was a span of 22 bases. CDR1 is MGHDK, CDR2 SYGVNS, per germline. There are 15 residues in the CDR3.

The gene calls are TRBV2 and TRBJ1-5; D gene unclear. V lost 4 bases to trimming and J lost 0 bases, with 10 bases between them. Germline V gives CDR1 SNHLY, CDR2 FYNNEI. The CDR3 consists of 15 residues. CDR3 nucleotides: TGTGCCAGCAGTGGAGAGAATTATAGCAATCAGCCCCAGCATTTT. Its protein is CASSGENYSNQPQHF.

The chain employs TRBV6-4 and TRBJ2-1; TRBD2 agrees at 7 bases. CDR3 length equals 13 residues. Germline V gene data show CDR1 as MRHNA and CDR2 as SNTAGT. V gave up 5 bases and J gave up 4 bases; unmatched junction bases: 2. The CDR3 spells CASSRTSYNEQFF. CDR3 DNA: TGTGCCAGCAGTCGGACTAGTTACAATGAGCAGTTCTTC.

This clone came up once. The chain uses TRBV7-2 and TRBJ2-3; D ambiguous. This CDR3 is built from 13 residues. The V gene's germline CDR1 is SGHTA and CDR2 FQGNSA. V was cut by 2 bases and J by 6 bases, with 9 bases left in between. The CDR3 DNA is TGTGCCAGCAGCTTACTCCTTTACGATACGCAGTATTTT. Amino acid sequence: CASSLLLYDTQYF.

CDR3 coding DNA: TGTGCCAGCACGACAGGGCTAGAGAACACTGAAGCTTTCTTT. It codes for CASTTGLENTEAFF. The chain is built from TRBV25-1 and TRBJ1-1; 7 nucleotides agree with TRBD1. The germline CDR1 and CDR2 sequences are MGHDK and SYGVNS. The CDR3 contains 14 residues. Trimming removed 7 bases from V and 1 base from J; junction bases left unmatched: 6. Full variable domain (remainder filled in from reference TRBV25-1 and TRBJ1-1): EADIYQTPRYLVIGTGKKITLECSQTMGHDKMYWYQQDPGMELHLIHYSYGVNSTEKGDLSSESTVSRIRTEHFPLTLESARPSHTSQYLCASTTGLENTEAFFGQGTRLTVV.

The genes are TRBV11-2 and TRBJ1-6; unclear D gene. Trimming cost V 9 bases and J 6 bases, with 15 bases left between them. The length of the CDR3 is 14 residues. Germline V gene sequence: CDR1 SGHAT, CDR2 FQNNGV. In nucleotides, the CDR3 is TGTGCCAGTTCTCTACGGGCAGTTAATTCACCCCTCCACTTT. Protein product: CASSLRAVNSPLHF.

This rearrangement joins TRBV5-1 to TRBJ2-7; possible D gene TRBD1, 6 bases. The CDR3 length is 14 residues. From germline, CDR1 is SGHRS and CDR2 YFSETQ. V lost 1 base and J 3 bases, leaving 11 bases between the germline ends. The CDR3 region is CASSLNRERYEQYF. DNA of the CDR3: TGCGCCAGCAGCTTGAACAGGGAGCGCTACGAGCAGTACTTC.

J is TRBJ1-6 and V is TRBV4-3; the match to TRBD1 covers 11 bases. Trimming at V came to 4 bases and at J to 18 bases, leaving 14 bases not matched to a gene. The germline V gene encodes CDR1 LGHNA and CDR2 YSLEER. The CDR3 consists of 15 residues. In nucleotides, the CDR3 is TGCGCCAGCAGCCCCGACCGGGACAGGGGGGACCCATCCCACTTT. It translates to CASSPDRDRGDPSHF.

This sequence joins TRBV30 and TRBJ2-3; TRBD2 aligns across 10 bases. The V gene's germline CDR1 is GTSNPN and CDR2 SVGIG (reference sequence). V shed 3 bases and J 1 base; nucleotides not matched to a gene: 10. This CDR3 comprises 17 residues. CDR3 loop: CAWSQYALAGGTDTQYF. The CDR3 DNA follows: TGTGCCTGGAGCCAGTACGCCCTAGCGGGGGGCACAGATACGCAGTATTTT.

The chain's CDR3 is CASWPGAGGYEQYF. The CDR3 DNA follows: TGTGCCAGCTGGCCAGGGGCTGGCGGCTACGAGCAGTACTTC. V usage is TRBV28 and J usage is TRBJ2-7; a weak D match, TRBD1 (6 bases). Germline V gene lookup returns CDR1 MDHEN and CDR2 SYDVKM. CDR3 length equals 14 residues. V lost 8 bases, J lost 3 bases, and 17 bases lay in between.

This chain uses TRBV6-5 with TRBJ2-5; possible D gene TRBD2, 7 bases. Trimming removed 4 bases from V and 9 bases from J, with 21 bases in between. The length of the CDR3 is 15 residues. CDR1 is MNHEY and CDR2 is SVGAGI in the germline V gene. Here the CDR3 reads CASSSPGAAREAQYF. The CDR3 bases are TGTGCCAGCAGTTCCCCGGGGGCCGCCCGGGAGGCCCAGTACTTC.

This CDR3 is CASSVGDRDGYTF. CDR3 bases: TGTGCCAGCAGCGTGGGGGACAGGGATGGCTACACCTTC. The chain couples TRBV9 to TRBJ1-2; 9 bases fit TRBD1. There are 13 residues in the CDR3. V lost 2 bases, J lost 6 bases, and 2 bases stayed unmatched. CDR1 and CDR2 from the germline V gene are SGDLS and YYNGEE.

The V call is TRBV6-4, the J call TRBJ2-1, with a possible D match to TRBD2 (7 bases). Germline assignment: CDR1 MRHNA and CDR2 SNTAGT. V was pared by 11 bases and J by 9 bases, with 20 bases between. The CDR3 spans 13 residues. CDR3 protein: CACGGGPSSEQFF. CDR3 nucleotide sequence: TGTGCCTGTGGGGGGGGGCCCTCAAGTGAGCAGTTCTTC.

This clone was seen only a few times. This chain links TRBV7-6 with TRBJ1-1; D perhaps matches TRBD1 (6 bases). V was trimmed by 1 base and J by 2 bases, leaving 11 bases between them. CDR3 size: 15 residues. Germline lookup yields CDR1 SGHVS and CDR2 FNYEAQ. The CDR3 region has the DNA TGTGCCAGCAGCTTAGGGGGGGCGTTAAACACTGAAGCTTTCTTT. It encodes CASSLGGALNTEAFF.

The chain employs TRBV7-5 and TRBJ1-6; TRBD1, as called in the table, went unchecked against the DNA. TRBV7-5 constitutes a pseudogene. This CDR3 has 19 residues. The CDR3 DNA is TGTGCCAGAAGCTTAGGGCTCAGGGGGCTTTTCTCCTATAATTCACCCCTCCACTTT. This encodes CARSLGLRGLFSYNSPLHF.

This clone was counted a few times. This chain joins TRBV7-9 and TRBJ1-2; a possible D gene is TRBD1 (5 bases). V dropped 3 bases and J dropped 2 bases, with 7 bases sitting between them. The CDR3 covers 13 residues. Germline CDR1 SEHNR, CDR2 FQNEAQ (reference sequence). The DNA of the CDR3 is TGTGCCAGCAGCTTCGCAGGGAACTATGGCTACACCTTC. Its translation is CASSFAGNYGYTF.

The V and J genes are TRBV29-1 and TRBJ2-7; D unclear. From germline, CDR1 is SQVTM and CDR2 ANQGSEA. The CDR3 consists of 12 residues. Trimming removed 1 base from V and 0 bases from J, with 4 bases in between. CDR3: CSVEGDSYEQYF. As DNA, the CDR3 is TGCAGCGTTGAAGGGGACTCCTACGAGCAGTACTTC.

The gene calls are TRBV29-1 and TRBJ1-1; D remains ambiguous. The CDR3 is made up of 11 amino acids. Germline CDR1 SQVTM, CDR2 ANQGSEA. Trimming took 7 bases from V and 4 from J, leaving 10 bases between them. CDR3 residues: CSGERGTEAFF. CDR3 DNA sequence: TGCAGCGGTGAGAGAGGCACTGAAGCTTTCTTT.